The clone carrying this TCR beta chain showed up many times. Antigen unknown. The CDR3 loop spans 13 amino acids. V gave up 4 bases and J gave up 0 bases, with 7 bases separating them. Germline assignment: CDR1 SGHKS and CDR2 YYEKEE (reference sequence). The data are from a study of identical twins. Broader study findings: Sharing of beta out-of-frame sequences by twins showed a weaker excess.

Unique molecular identifiers were in the cDNA, with template-switch universal primer binding. TCRdb reprocessed the 5' RACE reads via MiXCR and lists one record per CDR3 protein. This table holds about 250,000 distinct CDR3 sequences, 6% to 8.5% found once. The sample also formed part of further work on yellow fever vaccine responses in identical twins.

Input material: CD8+ T cells sorted from blood. This sequence was found in a woman under 30 in good health. The rearrangement joins TRBV5-5 to TRBJ2-5; D unresolved. In nucleotides, the CDR3 is TGTGCCAGCAGCCCAGAGTACCAAGAGACCCAGTACTTC. Protein: CASSPEYQETQYF. The whole variable domain, filled in from reference TRBV5-5 and TRBJ2-5, reads DAGVTQSPTHLIKTRGQQVTLRCSPISGHKSVSWYQQVLGQGPQFIFQYYEKEERGRGNFPDRFSARQFPNYSSELNVNALLLGDSALYLCASSPEYQETQYFGPGTRLLVL.